This T cell receptor beta chain comes out of a study of blood T cell repertoires in COVID-19. V shed 3 bases and J shed 2 bases, with 8 bases lying between them. The CDR3 is made up of 13 amino acids. CDR1 MNHEY and CDR2 SMNVEV come from the germline V gene (reference sequence). This table comes from immunoSEQ multiplex PCR, and its TCRdb copy is limited to in-frame clones, with some not included. Among roughly 200,000 clones listed, roughly 85% were seen once. Specimen: peripheral blood. The source is a woman at least 80 years old with acute or convalescent COVID-19. The J gene is TRBJ2-7, the V gene TRBV27; D possibly corresponds to TRBD2 (5 bases). Here the CDR3 DNA reads TGTGCCAGCAGTTTTCCCGGGACCTACGAGCAGTACTTC. Protein: CASSFPGTYEQYF.